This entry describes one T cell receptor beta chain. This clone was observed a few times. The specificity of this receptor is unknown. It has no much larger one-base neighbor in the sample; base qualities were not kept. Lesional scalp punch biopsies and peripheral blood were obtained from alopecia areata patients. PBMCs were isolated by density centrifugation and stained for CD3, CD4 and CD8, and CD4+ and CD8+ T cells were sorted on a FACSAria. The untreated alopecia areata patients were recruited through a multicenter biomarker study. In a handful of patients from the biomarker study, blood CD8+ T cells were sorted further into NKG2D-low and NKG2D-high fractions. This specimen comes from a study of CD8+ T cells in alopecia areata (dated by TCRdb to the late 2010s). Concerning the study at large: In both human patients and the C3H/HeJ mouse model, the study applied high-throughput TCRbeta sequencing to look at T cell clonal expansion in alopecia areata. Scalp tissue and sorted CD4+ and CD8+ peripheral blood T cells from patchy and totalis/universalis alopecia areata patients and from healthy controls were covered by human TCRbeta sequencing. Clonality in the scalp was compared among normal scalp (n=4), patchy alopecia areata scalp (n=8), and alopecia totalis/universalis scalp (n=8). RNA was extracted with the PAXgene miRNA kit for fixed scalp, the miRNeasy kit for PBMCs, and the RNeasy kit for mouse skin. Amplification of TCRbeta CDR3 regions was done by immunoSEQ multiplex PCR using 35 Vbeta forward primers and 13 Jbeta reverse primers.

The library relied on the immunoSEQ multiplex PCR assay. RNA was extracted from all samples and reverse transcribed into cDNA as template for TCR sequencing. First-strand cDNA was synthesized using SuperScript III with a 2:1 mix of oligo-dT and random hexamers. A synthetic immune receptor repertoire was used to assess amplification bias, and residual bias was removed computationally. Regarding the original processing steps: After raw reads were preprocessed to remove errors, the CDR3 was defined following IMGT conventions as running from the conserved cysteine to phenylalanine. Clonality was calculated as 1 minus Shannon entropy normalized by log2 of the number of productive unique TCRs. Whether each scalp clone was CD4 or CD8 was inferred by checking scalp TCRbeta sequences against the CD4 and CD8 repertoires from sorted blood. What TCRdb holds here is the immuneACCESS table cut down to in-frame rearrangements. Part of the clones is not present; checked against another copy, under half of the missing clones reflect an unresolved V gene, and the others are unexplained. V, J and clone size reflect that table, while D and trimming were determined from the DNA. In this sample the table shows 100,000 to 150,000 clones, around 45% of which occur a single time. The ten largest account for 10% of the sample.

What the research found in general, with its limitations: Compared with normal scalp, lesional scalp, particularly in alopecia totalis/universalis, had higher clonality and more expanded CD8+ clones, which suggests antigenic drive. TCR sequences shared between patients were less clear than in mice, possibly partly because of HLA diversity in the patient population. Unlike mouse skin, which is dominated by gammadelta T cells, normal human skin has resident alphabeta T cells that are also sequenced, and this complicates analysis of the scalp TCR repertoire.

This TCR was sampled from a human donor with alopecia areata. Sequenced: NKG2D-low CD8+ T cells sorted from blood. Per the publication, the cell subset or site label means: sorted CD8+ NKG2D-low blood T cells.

The DNA reads TGTGCCAGCAGTGTGCTTGGAGTCAGGACGCAGTATTTT. Its amino acids are CASSVLGVRTQYF. The chain links TRBV2 with TRBJ2-3, with the D gene call left open. A distance of 14 bases separates the germline ends of V and J, which lose 4 bases and 9 bases respectively. CDR1 SNHLY and CDR2 FYNNEI were looked up in the germline V gene. There are 13 amino acids in the CDR3, from cysteine to phenylalanine inclusive. Of the read, only the CDR3 DNA is kept; its 39 bases are in frame from base 1.